This entry lists 31 T cell receptor beta chains sequenced from one sample in a study of CD8 T cells in ankylosing spondylitis. TCRdb processed the 5' RACE reads anew with MiXCR; each CDR3 protein has one entry. This table holds a few hundred thousand distinct CDR3 sequences, over 9.5% found once. The sequenced material came from blood, either unsorted or a sorted T cell fraction (not recorded which). The receptors derive from a male donor with ankylosing spondylitis or in good health (not recorded which).

This clonotype was recorded at least ten times. The CDR3 here is CATSDLSWAGTDTQYF. CDR3 nucleotide sequence: TGTGCCACCAGTGATTTGAGCTGGGCAGGCACAGATACGCAGTATTTT. The chain has TRBV24-1 and TRBJ2-3; D uncertain. Trimming took off 0 bases at V and 1 base at J, with 10 bases between the two ends. There are 16 residues in the CDR3. CDR1 is KGHDR and CDR2 is SFDVKD in the germline V gene.

The genes are TRBV3-1 and TRBJ1-6; no clear D gene. Per germline, CDR1 LGHDT and CDR2 YNNKEL (reference sequence). The V and J ends lost 1 base and 9 bases respectively, with 13 bases between them. The length of the CDR3 is 15 residues. In nucleotides, the CDR3 is TGTGCCAGCAGCCAAGCCGGGGTCCGGGCTTCACCCCTCCACTTT. It codes for CASSQAGVRASPLHF.

CDR3: CASSFVHRAPYEQYF. CDR3 coding DNA: TGTGCCAGCAGCTTTGTCCACCGGGCGCCCTACGAGCAGTACTTC. The V and J genes are TRBV11-1 and TRBJ2-7; D remains ambiguous. The V and J ends lost 3 bases and 2 bases respectively, with 14 bases between them. This CDR3 contains 15 residues. CDR1 is SGHAT, CDR2 FQDESV, per germline (reference sequence). Looking up the rest from reference TRBV11-1 and TRBJ2-7 gives the full variable domain: EAEVAQSPRYKITEKSQAVAFWCDPISGHATLYWYRQILGQGPELLVQFQDESVVDDSQLPKDRFSAERLKGVDSTLKIQPAELGDSAMYLCASSFVHRAPYEQYFGPGTRLTVT.

This clonotype was detected a few times. This sequence joins TRBV14 and TRBJ1-1; tentative D call: TRBD1 (6 bases). Germline CDR1 and CDR2: SGHDN and FVKESK. There are 14 residues in the CDR3. Between the trimmed V and J ends, which lost 1 base and 4 bases, there was a span of 10 bases. The CDR3 DNA sequence: TGTGCCAGCAGCCAAGTACAGGGTTTCACTGAAGCTTTCTTT. It is translated as CASSQVQGFTEAFF.

Only a few counts were recorded for this clonotype. This chain connects TRBV19 to TRBJ1-5, with 7 bases fitting TRBD1. This CDR3 is 17 amino acids long. Per germline, CDR1 LNHDA and CDR2 SQIVND (reference sequence). J lost 0 bases, V lost 6 bases, and 11 bases had no gene match. CDR3 residues: CASSFTGTANSNQPQHF. The CDR3 DNA reads TGTGCCAGTAGCTTCACCGGGACAGCAAATAGCAATCAGCCCCAGCATTTT.

The gene calls are TRBV5-1 and TRBJ1-2; TRBD1 agrees at 12 bases. The CDR3 has 16 residues. Germline V CDR1 and CDR2: SGHRS, YFSETQ. The ends lost 0 bases at V and 7 bases at J; junction bases unmatched: 7. CDR3 amino acids: CASSLVPGQGAGGYTF. The CDR3 nucleotides read TGCGCCAGCAGCTTGGTCCCGGGACAGGGGGCCGGTGGCTACACCTTC.

This clonotype was counted a few times. The chain uses TRBV29-1 and TRBJ2-1; 9 nucleotides agree with TRBD1. Germline trimming cut 6 bases from V and 7 bases from J; bases unmatched to any gene: 7. Germline V gene data show CDR1 as SQVTM and CDR2 as ANQGSEA. There are 13 residues in the CDR3. CDR3 bases: TGCAGCGTGGCCGAGACAGGGGGGAATGAGCAGTTCTTC. Translated: CSVAETGGNEQFF.

The J gene is TRBJ2-2, the V gene TRBV12-3 or TRBV12-4; no clear D gene. V lost 0 bases, J lost 7 bases, and 6 bases lay in between. CDR3 length equals 13 residues. The CDR3 coding sequence is TGTGCCAGCAGTTTAGCGGGTGTCGGGGAGCTGTTTTTT. Its protein product is CASSLAGVGELFF.

This clonotype has a handful of counts. The rearrangement joins TRBV7-9 to TRBJ1-2; TRBD1 aligns across 10 bases. Germline V gives CDR1 SEHNR, CDR2 FQNEAQ (reference sequence). This CDR3 spans 14 amino acids. Unmatched junction bases numbered 6, after V lost 5 bases and J lost 6 bases. CDR3 DNA: TGTGCCAGCAGCGGACCCGGGACAGGGGATGGCTACACCTTC. Translated: CASSGPGTGDGYTF.

This clonotype has a count of ten or more. The chain recombines TRBV5-4 with TRBJ2-1; 8 nucleotides match TRBD2. The CDR3 has 15 amino acids. Trimming cost V 2 bases and J 5 bases; bases outside gene matches: 6. Germline loops: CDR1 SGHNT, CDR2 YYREEE (reference sequence). The CDR3 spells CASSFGGGRNNEQFF. DNA for the CDR3: TGTGCCAGCAGCTTCGGGGGGGGACGCAACAATGAGCAGTTCTTC.

In this sample, this clonotype turned up many times. The chain carries TRBV20-1 and TRBJ1-2; a weak D match, TRBD1 (6 bases). The CDR3 is 14 amino acids. Germline values: CDR1 DFQATT, CDR2 SNEGSKA (reference sequence). The CDR3: CTLLLPGAQGGYTF. The CDR3 bases are TGCACTCTACTACTCCCGGGGGCGCAAGGTGGCTACACCTTC.

This clonotype was observed many times. This chain connects TRBV12-3 or TRBV12-4 to TRBJ1-5; 7 nucleotides line up with TRBD1. CDR3 length: 12 amino acids. J lost 4 bases, V lost 6 bases, and 0 bases had no gene match. The CDR3 coding sequence is TGTGCCAGCAGGACAGGGAATCAGCCCCAGCATTTT. It yields the protein CASRTGNQPQHF.

The chain couples TRBV4-2 to TRBJ2-3, with D hard to call. The CDR3 spans 14 residues. Per the germline V gene, CDR1 is LGHNA and CDR2 is YNFKEQ. The V gene lost 6 bases and the J gene lost 5 bases, with 15 bases spanning the gap. CDR3 bases: TGTGCCAGCAGTCCCGAGCCCCGCGGAGATACGCAGTATTTT. It yields the protein CASSPEPRGDTQYF.

The chain joins TRBV9 to TRBJ2-1, with 13 positions matching TRBD2. V shed 6 bases and J 9 bases; nucleotides not matched to a gene: 6. There are 14 residues in the CDR3. Germline CDR1 and CDR2: SGDLS and YYNGEE. DNA of the CDR3: TGTGCCAGCAAGGGGACTAGCGGGGTTGGTGAGCAGTTCTTC. Translating gives CASKGTSGVGEQFF.

V is TRBV6-1 and J is TRBJ1-4; D is possibly TRBD1 (5 bases). Trimming stripped 7 bases from V and 4 bases from J, with 19 bases between. The V gene's germline CDR1 is MNHNS and CDR2 SASEGT. The CDR3 loop spans 16 amino acids. CDR3 sequence: CASNLSPGLSNEKLFF. Here the CDR3 DNA reads TGTGCCAGCAATCTTTCCCCAGGGCTCAGTAATGAAAAACTGTTTTTT.

This clonotype showed up just a few times. The chain combines TRBV29-1 with TRBJ2-7; D may correspond to TRBD1 or TRBD2 (5 bases each). Trimming left V 1 base short and J 1 base short, with 17 bases between. Germline V gene data show CDR1 as SQVTM and CDR2 as ANQGSEA. The CDR3 length is 16 residues. The DNA for the CDR3 is TGCAGCGTTGAAGGCATCGAGGGGACGATGTCCTACGAGCAGTACTTC. It translates to CSVEGIEGTMSYEQYF.

This clonotype was seen a few times. The V and J genes are TRBV3-1 and TRBJ2-7, with D perhaps TRBD2 (5 bases). The CDR3 runs to 14 residues. V dropped 0 bases and J dropped 6 bases, with 12 bases sitting between them. Germline V gene data show CDR1 as LGHDT and CDR2 as YNNKEL (reference sequence). CDR3 DNA sequence: TGTGCCAGCAGCCAAGATGAGGGTCTGTTCGAGCAGTACTTC. It is translated as CASSQDEGLFEQYF.

This clonotype occurred a few times. This sequence joins TRBV27 and TRBJ1-2; 11 positions match TRBD1. V trimming: 4 bases; J trimming: 4 bases; junction bases outside the gene matches: 5. Germline CDR1 reads MNHEY; CDR2 reads SMNVEV (reference sequence). This CDR3 is built from 15 residues. CDR3 region: CASSWGQGGAYGYTF. The CDR3 DNA follows: TGTGCCAGCAGTTGGGGACAGGGGGGGGCCTATGGCTACACCTTC.

This clonotype was seen ten or more times. The chain links TRBV15 to TRBJ2-1; TRBD2 aligns across 8 bases. The CDR3 is 15 residues long. CDR1 LNHNV and CDR2 YYDKDF come from the germline V gene (reference sequence). Losses at the gene ends were 0 bases for V and 7 bases for J; bases not matched to a gene: 5. CDR3 DNA sequence: TGTGCCACCAGCAGAGATCCGGGGGGGGGGAATGAGCAGTTCTTC. Translated: CATSRDPGGGNEQFF.

The sample holds many counts of this clonotype. The V call is TRBV7-2, the J call TRBJ2-3; 10 bases align to TRBD2. Trimming removed 5 bases from V and 11 bases from J; junction bases left unmatched: 4. The CDR3 loop spans 12 amino acids. The germline V gene has CDR1 SGHTA and CDR2 FQGNSA. Written as DNA, the CDR3 is TGTGCCAGCAGCGAACTAGCGGGGAAGCAGTATTTT. Translation: CASSELAGKQYF. Full variable domain (outside the CDR3, taken from reference TRBV7-2 and TRBJ2-3): GAGVSQSPSNKVTEKGKDVELRCDPISGHTALYWYRQSLGQGLEFLIYFQGNSAPDKSGLPSDRFSAERTGGSVSTLTIQRTQQEDSAVYLCASSELAGKQYFGPGTRLTVL.

This clonotype was recorded at least ten times. The CDR3 DNA reads as TGTGCCAGCAGCTCTAGCGGGGCCACAGATACGCAGTATTTT. It is translated as CASSSSGATDTQYF. The V and J genes are TRBV7-2 and TRBJ2-3; 9 nucleotides align to TRBD2. CDR1 SGHTA and CDR2 FQGNSA come from the germline V gene. V lost 4 bases, J lost 2 bases, and 1 base stayed unmatched. The CDR3 covers 14 residues.

The chain couples TRBV6-5 to TRBJ2-7; 10 bases fit TRBD2. The CDR3 consists of 16 residues. V shed 2 bases and J 1 base; nucleotides not matched to a gene: 5. The germline gives CDR1 MNHEY, CDR2 SVGAGI. For the CDR3, the DNA is TGTGCCAGCAGTTACCCCTTAGCGGGGGGTTCCTACGAGCAGTACTTC. The encoded protein is CASSYPLAGGSYEQYF.

This clonotype has a handful of counts. This rearrangement joins TRBV3-1 to TRBJ2-1, with TRBD2 identical over 11 bases. Germline V gives CDR1 LGHDT, CDR2 YNNKEL (reference sequence). This CDR3 has 19 amino acids. The V gene end was trimmed by 1 base and the J gene end by 0 bases; junction bases not matched to a gene: 8. The CDR3 loop is CASSQGWALAGGSYNEQFF. The CDR3 DNA sequence: TGTGCCAGCAGCCAAGGCTGGGCGCTAGCGGGGGGCTCCTACAATGAGCAGTTCTTC.

A few counts support this clonotype. The J gene is TRBJ1-2, the V gene TRBV28, with D uncertain. Between the trimmed V and J ends, which lost 5 bases and 4 bases, there was a span of 5 bases. This CDR3 contains 11 residues. CDR1 MDHEN and CDR2 SYDVKM come from the germline V gene. In DNA form, the CDR3 reads TGTGCCAGCAGTGGGAGCTATGGCTACACCTTC. Translating gives CASSGSYGYTF.

This clonotype has ten or more counts. The V call is TRBV9, the J call TRBJ2-1, with 11 bases lining up with TRBD2. There are 14 residues in the CDR3. V gave up 0 bases and J gave up 10 bases; unmatched junction bases: 3. Germline CDR1 is SGDLS and CDR2 is YYNGEE. Here the CDR3 reads CASSVGTSGSEQFF. DNA of the CDR3: TGTGCCAGCAGCGTAGGGACTAGCGGGTCCGAGCAGTTCTTC.

This clonotype has more than one count but fewer than ten. The rearrangement uses TRBV18 and TRBJ1-1; D call uncertain. CDR3 size: 14 residues. From germline, CDR1 is KGHSH and CDR2 LQKENI. The V and J ends lost 6 bases and 1 base respectively, with 12 bases between them. As DNA, the CDR3 is TGTGCCAGCTCGATATTCGGGTCGAACACTGAAGCTTTCTTT. Its translation: CASSIFGSNTEAFF.

This clonotype was observed many times. The J gene is TRBJ2-5, the V gene TRBV7-9; tentatively, D is TRBD2 (5 bases). Germline assignment: CDR1 SEHNR and CDR2 FQNEAQ (reference sequence). V shed 8 bases and J shed 5 bases, with 12 bases lying between them. This CDR3 has 12 amino acids. In DNA form, the CDR3 reads TGTGCCAGCGGTAATCGCGGGGAGACCCAGTACTTC. This sequence encodes CASGNRGETQYF.

This clonotype came up many times. The V call is TRBV6-2 or TRBV6-3, the J call TRBJ1-5, with 8 positions matching TRBD1. There are 13 residues in the CDR3. The germline V gene encodes CDR1 MNHEY and CDR2 SVGEGT. V shed 6 bases, J shed 4 bases, and the junction held 2 bases outside the gene matches. The CDR3 DNA follows: TGTGCCAGCAGCCGACAGGGGAATCAGCCCCAGCATTTT. Encoded protein: CASSRQGNQPQHF.

This clonotype has ten or more counts. The gene calls are TRBV6-2 or TRBV6-3 and TRBJ2-5; 8 bases fit TRBD1. J gave up 5 bases and V 8 bases, and 7 bases lay outside the gene matches. Germline CDR1 and CDR2: MNHEY and SVGEGT. The CDR3 is 13 amino acids. CDR3 amino acids: CASSGTGLETQYF. For the CDR3, the DNA is TGTGCCAGCTCCGGGACAGGCTTGGAGACCCAGTACTTC.

In this sample, this clonotype turned up many times. The chain couples TRBV29-1 to TRBJ2-2; either TRBD1 or TRBD2 may supply D (5 bases each). The CDR3 sequence is 14 residues long. Germline loops: CDR1 SQVTM, CDR2 ANQGSEA. V gave up 3 bases and J gave up 1 base, with 9 bases separating them. CDR3 coding DNA: TGCAGCGTTGATCTTGGGGGGAACACCGGGGAGCTGTTTTTT. Translating it yields CSVDLGGNTGELFF.

Only a few counts were recorded for this clonotype. The CDR3 DNA is TGTGCCACCAGGAAAACCAGGGATTCCTACGAGCAGTACTTC. As protein: CATRKTRDSYEQYF. The rearrangement joins TRBV15 to TRBJ2-7; D perhaps matches TRBD1 (5 bases). CDR3 length: 14 residues. With 6 bases removed from V and 1 base from J, the gap between germline ends came to 13 bases. In germline, CDR1 is LNHNV, CDR2 YYDKDF (reference sequence).